The 14 T cell receptor beta chains in this list originate from one sample, sequenced in a study of blood T cell repertoires in COVID-19. Clones were sequenced by immunoSEQ multiplex PCR, and TCRdb holds only the in-frame ones, with some missing. The sample yields approximately 64,000 clones, 70% to 90% seen once. Sequencing was done on a sample of peripheral blood. The receptors here all came from a man in his 70s with acute or convalescent COVID-19.

This rearrangement joins TRBV3-1 (or the pseudogene TRBV3-2) to TRBJ2-7, with D perhaps TRBD2 (5 bases). The CDR3 contains 13 residues. Between the trimmed V and J ends, which lost 3 bases and 3 bases, there was a span of 9 bases. Germline CDR1 is LGHDT and CDR2 is YNNKEL (reference sequence). CDR3 nucleotides: TGTGCCAGCAGCCACGAAGGGAGCTACGAGCAGTACTTC. This translates into CASSHEGSYEQYF.

CDR3 bases: TGTGCCAGCAGTTACGGCGGGGGGGGGTTCACAGATACGCAGTATTTT. It yields the protein CASSYGGGGFTDTQYF. The chain uses TRBV6-6 and TRBJ2-3; 9 bases fit TRBD2. With V trimmed by 2 bases and J by 2 bases, 5 bases remained unmatched. The germline CDR1 and CDR2 sequences are MNHNY and SVGAGI (reference sequence). CDR3 length: 16 amino acids.

V and J are TRBV7-3 and TRBJ1-2; 8 bases map to TRBD1. The trim removed 1 base at V and 5 bases at J, leaving 9 bases unmatched. The CDR3 has 16 residues. Germline assignment: CDR1 SGHTA and CDR2 FQGTGA. The CDR3 nucleotides read TGTGCCAGCAGCTTAATGGGTGGACAGGGAGGTTATGGCTACACCTTC. It translates to CASSLMGGQGGYGYTF.

The chain links TRBV11-3 to TRBJ2-1; 8 bases fit TRBD2. J was trimmed by 10 bases and V by 3 bases; bases with no gene match: 8. The germline CDR1 and CDR2 sequences are SGHNT and YENEEA. CDR3 size: 14 residues. The DNA of the CDR3 is TGTGCCAGCAGCTTGAGCGGGGGTTCCTCCGAGCAGTTCTTC. Residues: CASSLSGGSSEQFF.

This chain uses TRBV5-1 with TRBJ2-1, with 7 bases that match TRBD2. CDR1 SGHRS and CDR2 YFSETQ come from the germline V gene. The CDR3 runs to 15 residues. The V and J ends lost 7 bases and 5 bases, in that order; junction bases with no gene match: 12. CDR3 nucleotides: TGCGCCAGCGGCGGGCTCGCGGGGGACGACAATGAGCAGTTCTTC. Its translation: CASGGLAGDDNEQFF.

This chain joins TRBV5-1 and TRBJ2-5; D call uncertain. In germline, CDR1 is SGHRS, CDR2 YFSETQ. Trimming left V 0 bases short and J 2 bases short, with 5 bases between. This CDR3 is built from 13 residues. CDR3 sequence reads: CASSLGLQETQYF. In DNA form, the CDR3 reads TGCGCCAGCAGCTTGGGACTGCAAGAGACCCAGTACTTC.

The J gene is TRBJ1-4, the V gene TRBV5-6; a possible D gene is TRBD1 (6 bases). CDR3 size: 14 residues. The V end was cut by 1 base, the J end by 5 bases, with 9 bases between. Germline V gene sequence: CDR1 SGHDT, CDR2 YYEEEE. This chain's CDR3 is CASSLKDSNEKLFF. In DNA, the CDR3 is TGTGCCAGCAGCTTGAAGGACAGCAATGAAAAACTGTTTTTT.

The chain joins TRBV19 to TRBJ2-7; a possible D gene is TRBD2 (5 bases). Germline loops: CDR1 LNHDA, CDR2 SQIVND (reference sequence). Trimming took off 6 bases at V and 6 bases at J, with 12 bases between the two ends. There are 12 residues in the CDR3. The CDR3 region has the DNA TGTGCCAGTAGGTTCAGAGAGGGCGAGCAGTACTTC. It specifies CASRFREGEQYF.

The chain employs TRBV7-2 and TRBJ2-3; D remains ambiguous. V was pared by 0 bases and J by 0 bases, with 10 bases between. The CDR3 totals 16 residues. Germline lookup yields CDR1 SGHTA and CDR2 FQGNSA. CDR3 residues: CASSLAGSISTDTQYF. In DNA form, the CDR3 reads TGTGCCAGCAGCTTAGCGGGCTCGATTAGCACAGATACGCAGTATTTT.

V and J are TRBV5-1 and TRBJ2-2; TRBD2 matches at 9 bases. The germline V gene encodes CDR1 SGHRS and CDR2 YFSETQ. V shed 4 bases, J shed 6 bases, and the junction held 13 bases outside the gene matches. The CDR3 is made up of 17 amino acids. The CDR3 coding sequence is TGCGCCAGCAGCCCACTGGAGCGGGGGGCCGGGTCCGGGGAGCTGTTTTTT. Its protein is CASSPLERGAGSGELFF.

The CDR3 bases are TGCGCCAGCAGCCAAGTTTCTACCAGGGGACATGGAAACACCATATATTTT. Encoded protein: CASSQVSTRGHGNTIYF. The V call is TRBV4-1, the J call TRBJ1-3, with a possible D match to TRBD1 (6 bases). Trimming removed 1 base at V and 3 bases at J, with 16 bases between. This CDR3 has 17 amino acids. CDR1 is MGHRA and CDR2 is YSYEKL in the germline V gene.

This sequence joins TRBV9 and TRBJ2-7; no definite D call. This CDR3 spans 13 amino acids. Germline assignment: CDR1 SGDLS and CDR2 YYNGEE. V lost 3 bases and J 2 bases, leaving 9 bases between the germline ends. The CDR3: CASSDPTTYEQYF. DNA for the CDR3: TGTGCCAGCAGCGACCCCACTACCTACGAGCAGTACTTC.

The chain has TRBV18 and TRBJ1-1; no clear D. Trimming shortened V by 2 bases and J by 1 base, and 8 bases separated the two germline ends. The CDR3 length is 14 residues. CDR1 and CDR2 (germline): KGHSH, LQKENI. The CDR3 nucleotides read TGTGCCAGCTCACCAGACACCAAGAACACTGAAGCTTTCTTT. It is translated as CASSPDTKNTEAFF.

The V gene is TRBV4-2, the J gene TRBJ1-5, with TRBD1 as a possible D gene (5 bases). Germline V gives CDR1 LGHNA, CDR2 YNFKEQ. Trimming stripped 2 bases from V and 6 bases from J, with 11 bases between. The CDR3 is made up of 14 amino acids. The CDR3 region has the DNA TGTGCCAGCAGCCAATTGGGGGGTACTCAGCCCCAGCATTTT. Translation gives CASSQLGGTQPQHF.